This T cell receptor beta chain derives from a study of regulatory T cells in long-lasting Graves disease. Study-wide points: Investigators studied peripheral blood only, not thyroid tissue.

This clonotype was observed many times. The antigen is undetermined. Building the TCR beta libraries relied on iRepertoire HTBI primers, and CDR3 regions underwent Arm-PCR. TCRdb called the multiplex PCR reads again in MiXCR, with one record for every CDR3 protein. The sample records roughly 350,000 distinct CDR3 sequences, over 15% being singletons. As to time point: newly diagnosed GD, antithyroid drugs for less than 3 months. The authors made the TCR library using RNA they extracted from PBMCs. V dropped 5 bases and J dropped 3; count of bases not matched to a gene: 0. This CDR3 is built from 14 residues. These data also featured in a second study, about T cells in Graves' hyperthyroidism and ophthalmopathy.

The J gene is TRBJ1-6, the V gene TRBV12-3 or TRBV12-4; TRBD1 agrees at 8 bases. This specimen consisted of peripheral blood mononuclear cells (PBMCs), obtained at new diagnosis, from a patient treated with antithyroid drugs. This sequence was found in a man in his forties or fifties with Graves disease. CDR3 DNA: TGTGCCAGCAGTGGACAGGGCTATAATTCACCCCTCCACTTT. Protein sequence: CASSGQGYNSPLHF.